This T cell receptor beta chain was identified in a study of early stage breast cancer tumors. Study at large: Among roughly twelve ER+/PR+/HER2- tumors, eight were ductal, four lobular. Samples were sequenced at about 10-fold average coverage. Study-wide results and limits: Chain pairing and CD4, CD8 or FOXP3 expression were not captured.

Roughly 19-50 mg of tissue was diced for each tumor. As regards this clone: The antigen is undetermined.

Clones were sequenced by immunoSEQ multiplex PCR, and TCRdb holds only the in-frame ones, with some missing. The sample lists some 4,400 clones, roughly 57% occurring once. Sequencing input: breast tumor tissue. The sequence came from a person between 50 and 60 years old with breast cancer.

The CDR3 protein is CSLLPPPDPSYEQYF. CDR3 DNA sequence: TGCAGCCTCCTCCCCCCCCCGGATCCCTCCTACGAGCAGTACTTC. V is TRBV29-1 and J is TRBJ2-7; the D is unclear. The CDR3 has 15 residues. Trimming took off 8 bases at V and 0 bases at J, with 20 bases between the two ends. Germline V lookup: CDR1 SQVTM, CDR2 ANQGSEA.